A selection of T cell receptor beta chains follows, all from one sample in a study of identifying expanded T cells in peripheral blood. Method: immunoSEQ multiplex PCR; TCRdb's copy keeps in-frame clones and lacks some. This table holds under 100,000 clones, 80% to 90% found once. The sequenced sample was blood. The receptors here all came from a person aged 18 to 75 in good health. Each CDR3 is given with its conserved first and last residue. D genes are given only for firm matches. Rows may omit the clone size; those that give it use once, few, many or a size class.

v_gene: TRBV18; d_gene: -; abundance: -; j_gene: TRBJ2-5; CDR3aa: CASSPPSLQETQYF; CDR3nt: TGTGCCAGCTCACCACCTTCGCTCCAAGAGACCCAGTACTTC
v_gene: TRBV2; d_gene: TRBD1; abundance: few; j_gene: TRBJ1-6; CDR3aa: CASSLLATGNNSPLHF; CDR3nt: TGTGCCAGCAGTCTATTGGCGACAGGGAATAATTCACCCCTCCACTTT
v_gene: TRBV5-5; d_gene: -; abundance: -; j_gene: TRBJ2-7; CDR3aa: CASSLGLSEQYF; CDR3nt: TGTGCCAGCAGCTTGGGTCTGTCCGAGCAGTACTTC
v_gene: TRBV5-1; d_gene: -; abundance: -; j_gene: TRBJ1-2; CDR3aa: CASSTAYYGYTF; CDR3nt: TGCGCCAGCAGCACGGCCTACTATGGCTACACCTTC
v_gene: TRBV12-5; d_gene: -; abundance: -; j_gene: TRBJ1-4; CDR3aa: CASGFRGRMGTNEKLFF; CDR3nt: TGTGCTAGTGGTTTCAGGGGTCGGATGGGAACTAATGAAAAACTGTTTTTT
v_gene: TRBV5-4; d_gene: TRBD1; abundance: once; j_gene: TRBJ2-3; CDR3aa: CASSLGQGDTQYF; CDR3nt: TGTGCCAGCAGCTTGGGACAGGGGGATACGCAGTATTTT
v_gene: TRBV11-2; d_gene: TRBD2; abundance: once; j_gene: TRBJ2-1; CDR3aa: CASKAGGRVEQFF; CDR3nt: TGTGCCAGTAAAGCGGGGGGGCGTGTTGAGCAGTTCTTC
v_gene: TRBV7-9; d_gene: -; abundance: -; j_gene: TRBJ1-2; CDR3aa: CASSLATAEADGYTF; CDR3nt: TGTGCCAGCAGCTTAGCGACAGCCGAAGCGGATGGCTACACCTTC
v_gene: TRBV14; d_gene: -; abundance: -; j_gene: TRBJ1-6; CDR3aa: CASSQRMGYNSPLHF; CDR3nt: TGTGCCAGCAGCCAGCGAATGGGATATAATTCACCCCTCCACTTT
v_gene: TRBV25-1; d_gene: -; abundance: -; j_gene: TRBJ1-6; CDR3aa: CASSEVRSPWGLSPLHF; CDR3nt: TGTGCCAGCAGTGAAGTGAGATCCCCTTGGGGACTTTCACCCCTCCACTTT
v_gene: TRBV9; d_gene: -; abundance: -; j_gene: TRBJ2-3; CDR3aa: CASSVGSTGDTQYF; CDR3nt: TGTGCCAGCAGCGTAGGTAGTACGGGGGATACGCAGTATTTT
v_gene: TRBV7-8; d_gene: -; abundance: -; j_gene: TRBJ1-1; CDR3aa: CASSLNARDTEAFF; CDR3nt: TGTGCCAGCAGCTTAAACGCTAGGGACACTGAAGCTTTCTTT
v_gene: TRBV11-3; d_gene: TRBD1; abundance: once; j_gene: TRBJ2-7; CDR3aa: CASSLVWDRNSYEQYF; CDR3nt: TGTGCCAGCAGCTTAGTGTGGGACAGGAACTCCTACGAGCAGTACTTC
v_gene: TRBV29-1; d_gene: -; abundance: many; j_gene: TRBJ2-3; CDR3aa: CSVPWSILSSGTFSTDTQYF; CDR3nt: TGCAGCGTTCCTTGGAGCATTCTTTCGAGCGGAACCTTTAGCACAGATACGCAGTATTTT
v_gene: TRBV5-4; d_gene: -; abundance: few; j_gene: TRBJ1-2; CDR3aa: CASSLWGDGYTF; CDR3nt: TGTGCCAGCAGCTTGTGGGGGGATGGCTACACCTTC
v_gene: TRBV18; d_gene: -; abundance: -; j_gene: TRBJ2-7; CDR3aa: CASSPSRRVLEQYF; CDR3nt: TGTGCCAGCTCACCCAGTAGACGCGTCCTCGAGCAGTACTTC
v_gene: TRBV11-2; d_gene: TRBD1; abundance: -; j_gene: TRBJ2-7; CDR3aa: CASSHYRGRLYEQYF; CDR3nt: TGTGCCAGCAGCCATTACAGGGGGCGTCTCTACGAGCAGTACTTC
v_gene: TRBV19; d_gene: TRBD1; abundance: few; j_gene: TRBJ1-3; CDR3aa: CASSIGTGSSIYF; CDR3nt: TGTGCCAGTAGTATCGGGACAGGGAGCTCCATATATTTT
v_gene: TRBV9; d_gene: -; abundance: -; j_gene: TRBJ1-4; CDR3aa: CASSPGEKLFF; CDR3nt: TGTGCCAGCAGCCCCGGAGAGAAACTGTTTTTT
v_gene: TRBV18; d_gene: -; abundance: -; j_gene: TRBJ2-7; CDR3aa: CASSPGTPYEQYF; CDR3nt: TGTGCCAGCTCACCAGGGACACCCTACGAGCAGTACTTC
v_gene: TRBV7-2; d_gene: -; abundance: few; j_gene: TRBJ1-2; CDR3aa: CASSQEGYGYTF; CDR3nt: TGTGCCAGCAGCCAAGAAGGCTATGGCTACACCTTC
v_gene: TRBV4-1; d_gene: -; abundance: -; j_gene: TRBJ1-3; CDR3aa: CASSQVGGRRRAGGNTIYF; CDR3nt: TGCGCCAGCAGCCAAGTAGGAGGAAGGAGGAGGGCGGGCGGAAACACCATATATTTT
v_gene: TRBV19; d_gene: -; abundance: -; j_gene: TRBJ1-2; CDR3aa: CASSTMDGDYGYTF; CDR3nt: TGTGCCAGTAGTACCATGGACGGTGACTATGGCTACACCTTC
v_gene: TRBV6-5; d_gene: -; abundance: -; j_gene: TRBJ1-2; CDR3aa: CASSYGSHYGYTF; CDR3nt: TGTGCCAGCAGTTATGGCAGCCACTATGGCTACACCTTC
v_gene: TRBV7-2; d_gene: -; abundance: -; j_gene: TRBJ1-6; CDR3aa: CASSFLNSPLHF; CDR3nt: TGTGCCAGCAGTTTCCTGAATTCACCCCTCCACTTT
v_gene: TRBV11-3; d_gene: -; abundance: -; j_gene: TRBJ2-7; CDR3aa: CASRRGGVHIGEQYF; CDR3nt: TGTGCCAGCAGGCGGGGTGGGGTGCACATCGGCGAGCAGTACTTC
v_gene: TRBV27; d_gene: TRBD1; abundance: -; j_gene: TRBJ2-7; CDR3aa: CASSPYRDSAYEQYF; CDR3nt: TGTGCCAGCAGTCCGTACCGGGACAGTGCCTACGAGCAGTACTTC
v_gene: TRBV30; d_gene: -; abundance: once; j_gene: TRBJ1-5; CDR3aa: CAWSSMGYNQPQHF; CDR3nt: TGTGCCTGGAGCTCAATGGGCTACAATCAGCCCCAGCATTTT
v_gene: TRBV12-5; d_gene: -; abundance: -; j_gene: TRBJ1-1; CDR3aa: CASGLVGGVTNTEAFF; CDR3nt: TGTGCTAGTGGTTTGGTAGGAGGAGTTACGAACACTGAAGCTTTCTTT